This entry lists 13 T cell receptor beta chains sequenced from one sample in a study of blood T cell repertoires in COVID-19. Data came from immunoSEQ multiplex PCR; TCRdb stores just in-frame clones and leaves some out. The sample consists of nearly 250,000 clones, approximately 82% of them appearing once. Sequences were obtained from peripheral blood. These receptors came from a woman over 75 with acute or convalescent COVID-19.

This clone is a singleton in its sample. The V call is TRBV15, the J call TRBJ1-1; D is uncertain. Germline CDR1 is LNHNV and CDR2 is YYDKDF (reference sequence). This CDR3 is 13 amino acids long. Trimming took off 0 bases at V and 0 bases at J, with 2 bases between the two ends. The CDR3, as DNA: TGTGCCACCAGCAGAGATATGAACACTGAAGCTTTCTTT. It is translated as CATSRDMNTEAFF.

The chain carries TRBV9 and TRBJ2-3; the match to TRBD2 covers 7 bases. V trimming: 1 base; J trimming: 4 bases; junction bases outside the gene matches: 12. The V gene's germline CDR1 is SGDLS and CDR2 YYNGEE. This CDR3 has 17 amino acids. The CDR3 DNA follows: TGTGCCAGCAGCGTAACGAGCGGGACCGGGGGAGCAGATACGCAGTATTTT. Its protein is CASSVTSGTGGADTQYF. The full variable domain, completed using reference TRBV9 and TRBJ2-3, is DSGVTQTPKHLITATGQRVTLRCSPRSGDLSVYWYQQSLDQGLQFLIQYYNGEERAKGNILERFSAQQFPDLHSELNLSSLELGDSALYFCASSVTSGTGGADTQYFGPGTRLTVL.

This chain joins TRBV11-1 and TRBJ1-3, with D unresolved. Trimming stripped 5 bases from V and 2 bases from J, with 10 bases between. Germline lookup yields CDR1 SGHAT and CDR2 FQDESV (reference sequence). CDR3 length: 14 amino acids. As DNA, the CDR3 is TGTGCCAGCAGCCACTATTCCGCTGGAAACACCATATATTTT. Translated: CASSHYSAGNTIYF.

The CDR3 reads CASSSVGPGMNTEAFF. DNA for the CDR3: TGTGCCAGTAGTAGCGTCGGCCCAGGGATGAACACTGAAGCTTTCTTT. The gene calls are TRBV19 and TRBJ1-1; D possibly corresponds to TRBD1 (5 bases). CDR1 and CDR2 (germline): LNHDA, SQIVND (reference sequence). The CDR3 contains 16 residues. V lost 4 bases and J lost 0, with 15 bases in between.

The chain recombines TRBV7-2 with TRBJ1-6; D is unresolved. The CDR3 length is 13 residues. Germline V CDR1 and CDR2: SGHTA, FQGNSA. V was cut by 1 base and J by 11 bases, with 9 bases left in between. The CDR3, as DNA: TGTGCCAGCAGCTTAGATGGAGGAGCACCCCTCCACTTT. Encoded protein: CASSLDGGAPLHF.

This rearrangement joins TRBV6-5 to TRBJ1-2, with D unresolved. Germline V gives CDR1 MNHEY, CDR2 SVGAGI. The CDR3 covers 12 residues. Deletions cut 7 bases from V and 2 bases from J, with 8 bases between. CDR3 sequence reads: CASIAGNYGYTF. CDR3 nucleotide sequence: TGTGCCAGCATTGCAGGCAACTATGGCTACACCTTC.

The chain couples TRBV7-2 to TRBJ2-7; TRBD2 might be the D (5 bases). Germline V gene sequence: CDR1 SGHTA, CDR2 FQGNSA. Trimming left V 3 bases short and J 1 base short, with 10 bases between. This CDR3 is built from 14 residues. CDR3 sequence (DNA): TGTGCCAGCAGCTTGAAAGGGAGTTCCTACGAGCAGTACTTC. The encoded protein is CASSLKGSSYEQYF.

The chain links TRBV28 to TRBJ2-1, with 8 bases fitting TRBD2. J lost 1 base, V lost 1 base, and 3 bases had no gene match. This CDR3 is 16 amino acids long. Per germline, CDR1 MDHEN and CDR2 SYDVKM. The CDR3 loop reads CASSLFASGSYNEQFF. The CDR3 bases are TGTGCCAGCAGTTTATTTGCTAGCGGGTCCTACAATGAGCAGTTCTTC. The full variable domain, rest sourced from reference TRBV28 and TRBJ2-1, is DVKVTQSSRYLVKRTGEKVFLECVQDMDHENMFWYRQDPGLGLRLIYFSYDVKMKEKGDIPEGYSVSREKKERFSLILESASTNQTSMYLCASSLFASGSYNEQFFGPGTRLTVL.

The rearrangement joins TRBV20-1 to TRBJ2-7, with 7 bases matching TRBD2. The CDR3 sequence is 15 residues long. The trim removed 3 bases at V and 4 bases at J, leaving 12 bases unmatched. Germline V lookup: CDR1 DFQATT, CDR2 SNEGSKA (reference sequence). This chain's CDR3 is CSASLSPSGGYEQYF. The CDR3 coding sequence is TGCAGTGCTAGTCTCTCCCCTAGCGGAGGGTACGAGCAGTACTTC.

This clone was counted once. The CDR3: CASSPSDRVSEKLFF. The CDR3 DNA is TGTGCCAGCAGCCCCTCTGACAGGGTCAGTGAAAAACTGTTTTTT. The V call is TRBV5-4, the J call TRBJ1-4; 7 bases agree with TRBD1. The V gene's germline CDR1 is SGHNT and CDR2 YYREEE (reference sequence). There are 15 residues in the CDR3. V lost 4 bases to trimming and J lost 7 bases; unmatched junction nucleotides: 10.

The V and J genes are TRBV7-2 and TRBJ2-1; 7 nucleotides align to TRBD2. CDR1 and CDR2 from the germline V gene are SGHTA and FQGNSA. This CDR3 spans 14 amino acids. The trim removed 0 bases at V and 9 bases at J, leaving 5 bases unmatched. The CDR3 bases are TGTGCCAGCAGCTTAGCGGGAGGGCGGGGTGAGCAGTTCTTC. Translating it yields CASSLAGGRGEQFF.

The chain recombines TRBV7-2 with TRBJ1-4, with a weak D call TRBD1 (6 bases). The CDR3 extends over 15 amino acids. Germline CDR1 and CDR2: SGHTA and FQGNSA. The V end lost 5 bases, the J end lost 3 bases, and 13 bases lay between the germline ends. In DNA form, the CDR3 reads TGTGCCAGCAGCCAGCGAGGGGGAGCTAATGAAAAACTGTTTTTT. Amino acid sequence: CASSQRGGANEKLFF.

J is TRBJ1-1 and V is TRBV19; a possible D gene is TRBD1 (6 bases). This CDR3 is built from 15 residues. CDR1 is LNHDA and CDR2 is SQIVND in the germline V gene (reference sequence). V dropped 0 bases and J dropped 4 bases, with 12 bases sitting between them. In DNA, the CDR3 is TGTGCCAGTAGTATAGATACAGGGCTCCTCACTGAAGCTTTCTTT. This sequence encodes CASSIDTGLLTEAFF.